This T cell receptor beta chain was profiled in a study of blood T cell repertoires in COVID-19. Seattle researchers signed up patients amid active infection and tracked them longitudinally. There are a few counts of this clone. In the study's own analysis: Nucleated cell counts were estimated from reference gene primer amplification. Clones were sequenced by immunoSEQ multiplex PCR, and TCRdb holds only the in-frame ones, with some missing. V and J calls and clone size follow that table, whereas D and trimming were derived from the DNA. Among 150,000 to 200,000 clones listed, about 81% were seen once. V shed 6 bases and J shed 4 bases, with 13 bases lying between them. Germline-derived CDR1 and CDR2 are SNHLY and FYNNEI. CDR3 size: 14 residues.

Sample: peripheral blood. The sequence was collected from a woman older than 75 with COVID-19, enrolled during active disease. The J gene is TRBJ1-3, the V gene TRBV2; possibly TRBD1 for D (6 bases). CDR3 bases: TGTGCCAGCAGCCAACAGGGTACCGGAAACACCATATATTTT. This encodes CASSQQGTGNTIYF.